The 31 T cell receptor beta chains reported below all come from one sample, sequenced in a study of blood T cell repertoires in COVID-19. TCRdb's table, derived via immunoSEQ multiplex PCR, lists solely in-frame clones and lacks some. The sample holds some 450,000 clones, about 90% seen once. The sequencing input was peripheral blood. Receptors originate from a man between 18 and 35 years old with COVID-19, enrolled during active disease.

The table lists this clone with a few counts. This chain uses TRBV18 with TRBJ1-3, with 7 bases identical to TRBD1. Unmatched junction bases numbered 5, after V lost 2 bases and J lost 1 base. Germline loops: CDR1 KGHSH, CDR2 LQKENI. The CDR3 spans 16 residues. As DNA, the CDR3 is TGTGCCAGCTCACCAAACAGGGGAAAGTCTGGAAACACCATATATTTT. Its translation: CASSPNRGKSGNTIYF.

The rearrangement joins TRBV7-8 to TRBJ2-5, with D perhaps matching TRBD2 (6 bases). CDR1 and CDR2 from the germline V gene are SGHVS and FQNEAQ. V shed 4 bases and J shed 5 bases, with 11 bases lying between them. The CDR3 consists of 13 residues. The CDR3 sequence: CASSYLGRETQYF. The CDR3 DNA follows: TGTGCCAGCAGCTACCTTGGGAGGGAGACCCAGTACTTC.

The chain has TRBV5-8 and TRBJ2-5; 13 bases map to TRBD2. The CDR3 consists of 16 residues. Germline trimming cut 0 bases from V and 7 bases from J; bases unmatched to any gene: 6. Germline lookup yields CDR1 SGHTS and CDR2 YDEGEE. The CDR3, as DNA: TGTGCCAGCAGCTTGGGCGGACTAGCGGGGGCCGGGACCCAGTACTTC. This codes for CASSLGGLAGAGTQYF. Full variable domain (remainder filled in from reference TRBV5-8 and TRBJ2-5): EAGVTQSPTHLIKTRGQQATLRCSPISGHTSVYWYQQALGLGLQFLLWYDEGEERNRGNFPPRFSGRQFPNYSSELNVNALELEDSALYLCASSLGGLAGAGTQYFGPGTRLLVL.

This chain connects TRBV11-1 to TRBJ2-3, with D uncertain. V was trimmed by 1 base and J by 1 base, leaving 6 bases between them. This CDR3 is built from 14 residues. Germline values: CDR1 SGHAT, CDR2 FQDESV (reference sequence). The DNA for the CDR3 is TGTGCCAGCAGCTTAGGCGGAGGCACAGATACGCAGTATTTT. Its protein is CASSLGGGTDTQYF.

A single count supports this clone. The DNA of the CDR3 is TGTGCCAGCTCACAGGGACAGGGTGGTACTGAAGCTTTCTTT. Its translation is CASSQGQGGTEAFF. The chain combines TRBV18 with TRBJ1-1, with 9 nucleotides matching TRBD1. Germline V gene data show CDR1 as KGHSH and CDR2 as LQKENI. The CDR3 is made up of 14 amino acids. V gave up 4 bases and J gave up 5 bases; unmatched junction bases: 5. Using reference TRBV18 and TRBJ1-1 for the parts outside the CDR3, the full variable domain is NAGVMQNPRHLVRRRGQEARLRCSPMKGHSHVYWYRQLPEEGLKFMVYLQKENIIDESGMPKERFSAEFPKEGPSILRIQQVVRGDSAAYFCASSQGQGGTEAFFGQGTRLTVV.

V and J are TRBV5-1 and TRBJ2-5; 8 bases map to TRBD2. V lost 0 bases, J lost 5 bases, and 9 bases stayed unmatched. This CDR3 has 16 amino acids. Germline assignment: CDR1 SGHRS and CDR2 YFSETQ. The CDR3 loop is CASSLDGRASGETQYF. The DNA of the CDR3 is TGCGCCAGCAGCTTGGACGGGAGGGCCTCGGGGGAGACCCAGTACTTC. The variable domain in full, with the rest retrieved from reference TRBV5-1 and TRBJ2-5, is KAGVTQTPRYLIKTRGQQVTLSCSPISGHRSVSWYQQTPGQGLQFLFEYFSETQRNKGNFPGRFSGRQFSNSRSEMNVSTLELGDSALYLCASSLDGRASGETQYFGPGTRLLVL.

This clone has a single count. The chain couples TRBV19 to TRBJ2-7; no clear D. Germline CDR1 and CDR2: LNHDA and SQIVND (reference sequence). V was shortened by 5 bases and J by 3 bases, with 5 bases between the two germline ends. The CDR3 totals 11 residues. In DNA form, the CDR3 reads TGTGCCAGTAGTTCCTACTACGAGCAGTACTTC. This encodes CASSSYYEQYF.

V and J are TRBV5-1 and TRBJ2-5, with TRBD2 matching 7 bases. The trim removed 4 bases at V and 3 bases at J, leaving 9 bases unmatched. The CDR3 contains 15 residues. CDR1 is SGHRS and CDR2 is YFSETQ in the germline V gene. The CDR3, as DNA: TGCGCCAGCAGCCGTGGTCCGGGGAGGGAAGAGACCCAGTACTTC. Amino acid sequence: CASSRGPGREETQYF.

The chain recombines TRBV12-5 with TRBJ2-7; 7 bases fit TRBD1. The CDR3 has 16 amino acids. Germline loops: CDR1 LGHNT, CDR2 FRNRAP. Germline trimming cut 3 bases from V and 2 bases from J; bases unmatched to any gene: 10. CDR3 protein: CASGLTGALKAYEQYF. Written as DNA, the CDR3 is TGTGCTAGTGGTTTAACAGGGGCCCTAAAAGCCTACGAGCAGTACTTC.

The chain carries TRBV6-5 and TRBJ2-1; 7 nucleotides line up with TRBD2. This CDR3 contains 14 residues. Germline CDR1 and CDR2: MNHEY and SVGAGI. Trimming cost V 6 bases and J 5 bases; bases outside gene matches: 7. CDR3 nucleotide sequence: TGTGCCAGCAGGTCCGGGACTACAGACAATGAGCAGTTCTTC. Its translation is CASRSGTTDNEQFF.

The chain couples TRBV2 to TRBJ2-7, with D unresolved. From germline, CDR1 is SNHLY and CDR2 FYNNEI. With 3 bases removed from V and 1 base from J, the gap between germline ends came to 10 bases. This CDR3 region has 14 residues. The CDR3 loop reads CASSDLGPSYEQYF. The CDR3 DNA reads as TGTGCCAGCAGTGATTTGGGCCCGTCCTACGAGCAGTACTTC.

The CDR3 sequence: CASSFSQITEAFF. The DNA of the CDR3 is TGTGCCAGCAGTTTCTCCCAGATTACTGAAGCTTTCTTT. This rearrangement joins TRBV27 to TRBJ1-1; D remains ambiguous. Germline-derived CDR1 and CDR2 are MNHEY and SMNVEV (reference sequence). The CDR3 totals 13 residues. Trimming left V 3 bases short and J 5 bases short, with 10 bases between.

The V call is TRBV5-4, the J call TRBJ2-5; D is possibly TRBD2 (6 bases). Trimming cost V 0 bases and J 2 bases, with 14 bases left between them. The CDR3 is 16 residues long. The germline CDR1 and CDR2 sequences are SGHNT and YYREEE (reference sequence). CDR3: CASSLAGGLAQETQYF. CDR3 nucleotides: TGTGCCAGCAGCTTGGCCGGTGGGCTAGCGCAAGAGACCCAGTACTTC.

This clone was recorded a few times. This chain links TRBV19 with TRBJ2-7; D unresolved. This CDR3 comprises 15 residues. Germline-derived CDR1 and CDR2 are LNHDA and SQIVND (reference sequence). The germline V and J ends were trimmed by 0 bases and 2 bases, with 11 bases remaining between them. DNA of the CDR3: TGTGCCAGTAGTATAGACGGAGCCACCCCCTACGAGCAGTACTTC. This translates into CASSIDGATPYEQYF.

This clone was detected a few times. The chain recombines TRBV7-8 with TRBJ2-7; 10 bases fit TRBD2. CDR1 and CDR2 from the germline V gene are SGHVS and FQNEAQ. The CDR3 is made up of 14 amino acids. Trimming at V came to 2 bases and at J to 4 bases, leaving 2 bases not matched to a gene. DNA for the CDR3: TGTGCCAGCAGCTTACTAGCGGGAGCATACGAGCAGTACTTC. Its protein product is CASSLLAGAYEQYF.

This clone occurred a few times. This sample also contains other DNA sequences that code for the same CDR3. V is TRBV19 and J is TRBJ1-1, with D possibly matching TRBD1 (6 bases). V was shortened by 3 bases and J by 0 bases, with 8 bases between the two germline ends. The CDR3 contains 14 residues. Germline V gives CDR1 LNHDA, CDR2 SQIVND (reference sequence). The CDR3 sequence: CASSMTGLNTEAFF. CDR3 in DNA: TGTGCCAGTAGTATGACAGGACTGAACACTGAAGCTTTCTTT.

A single count supports this clone. The chain is built from TRBV7-6 and TRBJ1-6; 7 bases map to TRBD1. The CDR3 covers 15 residues. Germline V lookup: CDR1 SGHVS, CDR2 FNYEAQ. V trimming: 5 bases; J trimming: 6 bases; junction bases outside the gene matches: 7. CDR3 DNA: TGTGCCAGCAGCGCCAGGACAGGTTCTAATTCACCCCTCCACTTT. This sequence encodes CASSARTGSNSPLHF.

This clone was seen only once. This sequence joins TRBV28 and TRBJ1-2; possible D gene TRBD1, 5 bases. This CDR3 spans 13 amino acids. V lost 6 bases and J lost 0, with 8 bases in between. Germline values: CDR1 MDHEN, CDR2 SYDVKM. The CDR3 sequence is CASREGANYGYTF. The DNA of the CDR3 is TGTGCCAGCAGAGAAGGGGCTAACTATGGCTACACCTTC.

V and J are TRBV27 and TRBJ2-7, with 8 nucleotides matching TRBD2. CDR1 and CDR2 (germline): MNHEY, SMNVEV (reference sequence). The CDR3 totals 13 residues. V lost 0 bases, J lost 6 bases, and 1 base stayed unmatched. Written as DNA, the CDR3 is TGTGCCAGCAGTTTATCACGGGGGGGCGAGCAGTACTTC. Translation: CASSLSRGGEQYF.

J is TRBJ2-2 and V is TRBV24-1; the D gene is possibly TRBD1 (5 bases). Trimming stripped 6 bases from V and 7 bases from J, with 8 bases between. The CDR3 consists of 12 residues. CDR1 is KGHDR, CDR2 SFDVKD, per germline. CDR3 DNA: TGTGCCACCAGTTCCAGGGTCGGGGAGCTGTTTTTT. It codes for CATSSRVGELFF.

J is TRBJ2-7 and V is TRBV7-9; D gene uncertain. V gave up 4 bases and J gave up 0 bases, with 10 bases separating them. This CDR3 region has 14 residues. Germline CDR1 reads SEHNR; CDR2 reads FQNEAQ (reference sequence). CDR3 residues: CASSSERSSYEQYF. CDR3 nucleotide sequence: TGTGCCAGCAGCTCCGAGAGGAGCTCCTACGAGCAGTACTTC.

The V gene is TRBV18, the J gene TRBJ2-5; 7 nucleotides agree with TRBD2. Unmatched junction bases numbered 7, after V lost 6 bases and J lost 6 bases. The CDR3 covers 13 residues. Germline CDR1 KGHSH, CDR2 LQKENI. The CDR3: CASSRAGTQTQYF. CDR3 DNA sequence: TGTGCCAGCTCGCGAGCGGGAACGCAGACCCAGTACTTC.

J is TRBJ1-1 and V is TRBV12-3 or TRBV12-4, with D hard to call. V lost 2 bases and J 5 bases, leaving 9 bases between the germline ends. The CDR3 has 13 residues. The CDR3 DNA sequence: TGTGCCAGCAGTTTAAAAGGAGGAACTGAAGCTTTCTTT. Encoded protein: CASSLKGGTEAFF.

The chain carries TRBV6-5 and TRBJ1-2; D is unresolved. This CDR3 has 12 amino acids. Germline CDR1 MNHEY, CDR2 SVGAGI. Trimming stripped 8 bases from V and 7 bases from J, with 14 bases between. CDR3 bases: TGTGCCAGCGGGTTGCGAGGGATTGGCTACACCTTC. This encodes CASGLRGIGYTF.

The V and J genes are TRBV5-4 and TRBJ2-4, with 12 bases lining up with TRBD2. Germline V gene data show CDR1 as SGHNT and CDR2 as YYREEE (reference sequence). The CDR3 spans 17 residues. V was pared by 4 bases and J by 6 bases, with 11 bases of the junction left unmatched. As DNA, the CDR3 is TGTGCCAGCAGCCCTGGTGGACTAGCGGGATTGGGAAACATTCAGTACTTC. Protein sequence: CASSPGGLAGLGNIQYF.

This clone was observed a single time. V usage is TRBV3-1 (or the pseudogene TRBV3-2) and J usage is TRBJ2-5; a weak D match, TRBD2 (5 bases). The CDR3 is made up of 17 amino acids. Germline V gene lookup returns CDR1 LGHDT and CDR2 YNNKEL (reference sequence). V was pared by 0 bases and J by 2 bases, with 16 bases between. CDR3 loop: CASSQDPPGGYQETQYF. The DNA of the CDR3 is TGTGCCAGCAGCCAAGATCCGCCAGGAGGATATCAAGAGACCCAGTACTTC.

This clone was seen a few times. The chain recombines TRBV29-1 with TRBJ1-1; the D gene is possibly TRBD1 (5 bases). This CDR3 region has 12 residues. Deletions cut 6 bases from V and 4 bases from J, with 12 bases between. CDR1 and CDR2 (germline): SQVTM, ANQGSEA. Here the CDR3 DNA reads TGCAGCGTGACCCGACAGCTCACTGAAGCTTTCTTT. The encoded protein is CSVTRQLTEAFF.

This clone was recorded once. The V gene is TRBV30, the J gene TRBJ2-5; D not resolved. CDR1 and CDR2 from the germline V gene are GTSNPN and SVGIG (reference sequence). CDR3 length: 14 residues. Deletions cut 3 bases from V and 5 bases from J, with 16 bases between. This chain's CDR3 is CAWSATSFRETQYF. DNA for the CDR3: TGTGCCTGGAGCGCCACCTCCTTCAGGGAGACCCAGTACTTC.

This rearrangement joins TRBV15 to TRBJ2-7, with 8 nucleotides matching TRBD2. The CDR3 consists of 15 residues. J was trimmed by 4 bases and V by 4 bases; bases with no gene match: 9. From germline, CDR1 is LNHNV and CDR2 YYDKDF (reference sequence). CDR3 in DNA: TGTGCCACCAGCAAGGGACTAGGCATTCCATACGAGCAGTACTTC. Protein: CATSKGLGIPYEQYF.

The gene calls are TRBV5-1 and TRBJ2-7; D call uncertain. Germline V CDR1 and CDR2: SGHRS, YFSETQ. V was cut by 0 bases and J by 0 bases, with 4 bases left in between. The CDR3 length is 13 residues. CDR3 nucleotide sequence: TGCGCCAGCAGCTTGGAAGCCTCCTACGAGCAGTACTTC. Translating gives CASSLEASYEQYF. Drawing the rest from reference TRBV5-1 and TRBJ2-7, the complete variable domain is KAGVTQTPRYLIKTRGQQVTLSCSPISGHRSVSWYQQTPGQGLQFLFEYFSETQRNKGNFPGRFSGRQFSNSRSEMNVSTLELGDSALYLCASSLEASYEQYFGPGTRLTVT.

The genes are TRBV6-1 and TRBJ1-5, with TRBD1 as a possible D gene (5 bases). The CDR3 spans 16 residues. Germline V gene data show CDR1 as MNHNS and CDR2 as SASEGT. With 2 bases removed from V and 3 bases from J, the gap between germline ends came to 14 bases. This CDR3 reads CASSERGQSPNQPQHF. The CDR3 DNA follows: TGTGCCAGCAGTGAAAGGGGCCAATCCCCCAATCAGCCCCAGCATTTT.